A single sample is the source of the 25 T cell receptor beta chains below, sequenced in a study of cytomegalovirus exposure and HLA in healthy donors. Only in-frame clones appear in the TCRdb table, and some are missing; sequencing was by immunoSEQ multiplex PCR. There are fewer than 100,000 clones in the sample; 85% to 95% occur only once, and 2.1% lies in the top ten. Specimen: PBMCs. These receptors were taken from a young woman in good health and CMV-seronegative.

Concerning this clone: The junction departs from germline at one end; a sequencing error may be responsible. The V gene is TRBV6-1, the J gene TRBJ2-1; no firm D call. Germline V gives CDR1 MNHNS, CDR2 SASEGT. The CDR3 loop spans 14 amino acids. Here the CDR3 DNA reads TGTGCCAGCAGTGAAGGTTGGCCACGTAATGAACAGTTCTTC. Its protein is CASSEGWPRNEQFF.

The chain uses TRBV5-4 and TRBJ2-1, with 10 bases fitting TRBD2. Germline V gene sequence: CDR1 SGHNT, CDR2 YYREEE (reference sequence). CDR3 size: 17 residues. V lost 0 bases to trimming and J lost 4 bases; unmatched junction nucleotides: 7. The chain's CDR3 is CASSLALAGGLYNEQFF. The CDR3 nucleotides read TGTGCCAGCAGCTTGGCGTTAGCGGGAGGTCTGTACAATGAGCAGTTCTTC.

This clone showed up just a few times. The chain has TRBV6-4 and TRBJ2-1, with 9 positions matching TRBD2. The junction had 0 bases not matched to a gene; V was cut back by 0 bases and J by 3 bases. CDR3 length: 15 residues. Germline assignment: CDR1 MRHNA and CDR2 SNTAGT. The CDR3 spells CASSDSSGSYNEQFF. CDR3 nucleotide sequence: TGTGCCAGCAGTGACTCTAGCGGGAGCTACAATGAGCAGTTCTTC.

The chain links TRBV9 to TRBJ2-3, with TRBD2 matching 10 bases. The CDR3 extends over 15 amino acids. Germline lookup yields CDR1 SGDLS and CDR2 YYNGEE. Germline trimming cut 4 bases from V and 1 base from J; bases unmatched to any gene: 3. In nucleotides, the CDR3 is TGTGCCAGCAGCCAAACTAGCGGGGGCACAGATACGCAGTATTTT. Residues: CASSQTSGGTDTQYF. Full variable domain (remainder filled in from reference TRBV9 and TRBJ2-3): DSGVTQTPKHLITATGQRVTLRCSPRSGDLSVYWYQQSLDQGLQFLIQYYNGEERAKGNILERFSAQQFPDLHSELNLSSLELGDSALYFCASSQTSGGTDTQYFGPGTRLTVL.

The chain recombines TRBV5-1 with TRBJ2-7, with 8 bases matching TRBD2. The germline gives CDR1 SGHRS, CDR2 YFSETQ. The V and J ends lost 0 bases and 4 bases, in that order; junction bases with no gene match: 12. The CDR3 has 17 residues. The CDR3 nucleotides read TGCGCCAGCAGCTTGGGGTTTTCGGGAGGGCCCAATTACGAGCAGTACTTC. Translation: CASSLGFSGGPNYEQYF.

The rearrangement links TRBV30 to TRBJ1-5; tentative D call: TRBD1 (6 bases). V gave up 0 bases and J gave up 5 bases, with 14 bases separating them. The CDR3 spans 15 residues. Germline CDR1 and CDR2: GTSNPN and SVGIG (reference sequence). The CDR3 here is CAWSVLWGLDQPQHF. CDR3 coding DNA: TGTGCCTGGAGTGTACTTTGGGGGCTCGATCAGCCCCAGCATTTT.

The V call is TRBV6-5, the J call TRBJ1-2; weak D call: TRBD1 (5 bases). Germline-derived CDR1 and CDR2 are MNHEY and SVGAGI. The CDR3 is made up of 14 amino acids. The V gene lost 6 bases and the J gene lost 2 bases, with 13 bases spanning the gap. CDR3 DNA: TGTGCCAGCAGCTACGGGGGGAAAAACTATGGCTACACCTTC. It is translated as CASSYGGKNYGYTF.

This chain links TRBV28 with TRBJ2-7, with TRBD1 matching over 7 bases. Trimming removed 4 bases from V and 5 bases from J; junction bases left unmatched: 8. Looked up from germline, CDR1 is MDHEN and CDR2 is SYDVKM. This CDR3 contains 14 residues. CDR3 protein: CASSSTGSNDEQYF. The CDR3 nucleotides are TGTGCCAGCAGTTCGACAGGGTCAAACGACGAGCAGTACTTC.

V and J are TRBV6-5 and TRBJ2-3; D not certain. Trimming pared 6 bases from V and 2 bases from J, leaving 9 bases between. This CDR3 has 13 residues. Germline V gene sequence: CDR1 MNHEY, CDR2 SVGAGI. This chain's CDR3 is CASSLRHTDTQYF. CDR3 sequence (DNA): TGTGCCAGCAGCCTTCGACACACAGATACGCAGTATTTT.

The chain is built from TRBV9 and TRBJ2-5; 15 bases are a match to TRBD2. Looked up from germline, CDR1 is SGDLS and CDR2 is YYNGEE. The CDR3 spans 16 residues. V dropped 4 bases and J dropped 4; count of bases not matched to a gene: 5. CDR3 sequence (DNA): TGTGCCAGCAGCCCCCAGGGACTAGCGGGGGGAGAGACCCAGTACTTC. This sequence encodes CASSPQGLAGGETQYF.

CDR3 amino acids: CASSLAHNQPQHF. The CDR3 DNA follows: TGTGCCAGCAGCTTAGCCCACAATCAGCCCCAGCATTTT. V and J are TRBV7-9 and TRBJ1-5; D is ambiguous. V dropped 0 bases and J dropped 3 bases, with 3 bases sitting between them. There are 13 residues in the CDR3. CDR1 SEHNR and CDR2 FQNEAQ come from the germline V gene (reference sequence).

As DNA, the CDR3 is TGTGCCAGCAGCGCCAGGAGCCTGGGGGGGGGCACAGATACGCAGTATTTT. This encodes CASSARSLGGGTDTQYF. The genes are TRBV9 and TRBJ2-3; 7 nucleotides agree with TRBD2. Trimming cost V 3 bases and J 1 base; bases outside gene matches: 11. From germline, CDR1 is SGDLS and CDR2 YYNGEE. This CDR3 has 17 residues.

The V and J genes are TRBV7-2 and TRBJ2-1, with 7 bases aligning to TRBD1. The CDR3 sequence is 16 residues long. Looked up from germline, CDR1 is SGHTA and CDR2 is FQGNSA. Germline trimming cut 5 bases from V and 0 bases from J; bases unmatched to any gene: 7. The CDR3 coding sequence is TGTGCCAGCAGCCTACGGACAGGTAGCTCCTACAATGAGCAGTTCTTC. Translation gives CASSLRTGSSYNEQFF.

This chain connects TRBV30 to TRBJ2-1, with TRBD1 identical over 9 bases. This CDR3 is built from 14 residues. Germline V gives CDR1 GTSNPN, CDR2 SVGIG (reference sequence). With V trimmed by 4 bases and J by 4 bases, 5 bases remained unmatched. The CDR3 DNA reads TGTGCCTGGAATGACAGGGGGTTTTACAATGAGCAGTTCTTC. It codes for CAWNDRGFYNEQFF. Looking up the rest from reference TRBV30 and TRBJ2-1 gives the full variable domain: SQTIHQWPATLVQPVGSPLSLECTVEGTSNPNLYWYRQAAGRGLQLLFYSVGIGQISSEVPQNLSASRPQDRQFILSSKKLLLSDSGFYLCAWNDRGFYNEQFFGPGTRLTVL.

The J gene is TRBJ1-2, the V gene TRBV20-1; D call uncertain. Looked up from germline, CDR1 is DFQATT and CDR2 is SNEGSKA (reference sequence). CDR3 size: 11 residues. Trimming shortened V by 0 bases and J by 7 bases, and 6 bases separated the two germline ends. The CDR3 nucleotides read TGCAGTGCTAGAGATCTGTTTGGCTACACCTTC. Translation gives CSARDLFGYTF.

This clone showed up just a few times. This chain joins TRBV11-3 and TRBJ2-2, with 7 bases matching TRBD1. There are 18 residues in the CDR3. V lost 3 bases, J lost 3 bases, and 13 bases stayed unmatched. Germline CDR1 and CDR2: SGHNT and YENEEA. The CDR3, as DNA: TGTGCCAGCAGCTTCAGACGGACAGGCTTATCCGACACCGGGGAGCTGTTTTTT. Its translation: CASSFRRTGLSDTGELFF.

This chain uses TRBV10-3 with TRBJ1-1; D uncertain. CDR3 size: 12 residues. Germline loops: CDR1 ENHRY, CDR2 SYGVKD. V was cut by 6 bases and J by 7 bases, with 12 bases left in between. CDR3 region: CAIRPSEGEAFF. The CDR3 DNA sequence: TGTGCCATCAGACCATCGGAGGGTGAAGCTTTCTTT.

The rearrangement links TRBV11-2 to TRBJ2-5, with TRBD2 matching over 12 bases. The CDR3 spans 15 residues. Losses at the gene ends were 1 base for V and 4 bases for J; bases not matched to a gene: 1. The germline V gene encodes CDR1 SGHAT and CDR2 FQNNGV. CDR3 bases: TGTGCCAGCAGCTTAGGACTAGCGGGAGTAGAGACCCAGTACTTC. Protein product: CASSLGLAGVETQYF.

CDR3 sequence (DNA): TGTGCCTGGAGTGCCCAGGGTGCCGGGGAGCTGTTTTTT. Its translation is CAWSAQGAGELFF. The rearrangement links TRBV30 to TRBJ2-2; D might be TRBD1 (5 bases). The V and J ends lost 1 base and 6 bases respectively, with 9 bases between them. Per germline, CDR1 GTSNPN and CDR2 SVGIG (reference sequence). The CDR3 is 13 amino acids.

This chain links TRBV5-1 with TRBJ2-6, with D hard to call. Trimming left V 4 bases short and J 3 bases short, with 14 bases between. The CDR3 length is 16 residues. CDR1 is SGHRS and CDR2 is YFSETQ in the germline V gene. The CDR3 reads CASSPFVGLGANVLTF. For the CDR3, the DNA is TGCGCCAGCAGCCCCTTCGTGGGCCTTGGGGCCAACGTCCTGACTTTC.

This chain joins TRBV6-5 and TRBJ2-7, with 10 nucleotides matching TRBD1. Germline V gene sequence: CDR1 MNHEY, CDR2 SVGAGI. The CDR3 has 14 residues. Trimming removed 4 bases from V and 6 bases from J; junction bases left unmatched: 6. Here the CDR3 DNA reads TGTGCCAGCAGTTCTTGGACAGGGGGGGCCGAGCAGTACTTC. It specifies CASSSWTGGAEQYF.

This clone was recorded only once. V gene TRBV7-2 combines with J gene TRBJ2-5, with a weak D call TRBD2 (7 bases). Trimming took off 5 bases at V and 5 bases at J, with 21 bases between the two ends. Germline V gene lookup returns CDR1 SGHTA and CDR2 FQGNSA. CDR3 length equals 16 residues. The CDR3 is CASSPLGGHDVETQYF. The CDR3 DNA reads as TGTGCCAGCAGCCCACTGGGGGGGCACGACGTGGAGACCCAGTACTTC.

This clone came up once. The chain couples TRBV7-2 to TRBJ2-5; a weak D match, TRBD1 (7 bases). Germline lookup yields CDR1 SGHTA and CDR2 FQGNSA. The CDR3 runs to 14 residues. The V gene lost 6 bases and the J gene lost 5 bases, with 16 bases spanning the gap. The CDR3 spells CASRPGGPQETQYF. The CDR3 coding sequence is TGTGCCAGCAGGCCAGGGGGGCCGCAGGAGACCCAGTACTTC.

This sequence joins TRBV19 and TRBJ2-5, with D perhaps TRBD1 (6 bases). With 10 bases removed from V and 4 bases from J, the gap between germline ends came to 13 bases. CDR1 and CDR2 from the germline V gene are LNHDA and SQIVND (reference sequence). This CDR3 region has 12 residues. The DNA for the CDR3 is TGTGCCACCCGAGGCAGGGGAGAGACCCAGTACTTC. It codes for CATRGRGETQYF.

This chain uses TRBV4-2 with TRBJ2-1, with a possible D match to TRBD2 (7 bases). Trimming shortened V by 0 bases and J by 7 bases, and 19 bases separated the two germline ends. Germline V lookup: CDR1 LGHNA, CDR2 YNFKEQ. The length of the CDR3 is 17 residues. CDR3 in amino acids: CASSQDLVGGRLNEQFF. The CDR3 coding sequence is TGTGCCAGCAGCCAAGATTTAGTCGGGGGGCGATTGAATGAGCAGTTCTTC.